This passage covers 10 T cell receptor beta chains from one sample sequenced in a study of cytomegalovirus exposure and HLA in healthy donors. PCR involved 60 Vbeta and 13 Jbeta primers. Here immunoSEQ multiplex PCR was the method, and the copy in TCRdb shows in-frame clones only, minus some. The table includes approximately 110,000 clones, 9.5% to 15% detected once. What was sequenced was PBMCs. The receptors shown here come from a middle-aged man in good health and CMV-seropositive.

J is TRBJ1-1 and V is TRBV4-3; perhaps TRBD1 as D (5 bases). CDR1 and CDR2 (germline): LGHNA, YSLEER. Deletions cut 2 bases from V and 8 bases from J, with 12 bases between. This CDR3 is 13 amino acids long. CDR3 coding DNA: TGCGCCAGCAGCCAAACAAGGGGCAAAGAAGCTTTCTTT. Amino acids: CASSQTRGKEAFF.

There are a few counts of this clone. V gene TRBV9 combines with J gene TRBJ2-7; 11 bases map to TRBD2. With 4 bases clipped from V and 3 bases from J, the junction kept 6 bases outside the gene matches. Germline-derived CDR1 and CDR2 are SGDLS and YYNGEE. CDR3 length: 15 amino acids. The CDR3 coding sequence is TGTGCCAGCAGCTCAAGACTAGCGGGATTCTACGAGCAGTACTTC. Amino acids: CASSSRLAGFYEQYF.

The chain employs TRBV6-5 and TRBJ2-3; 14 bases are a match to TRBD2. This CDR3 is built from 16 residues. The V segment lost 3 bases and the J segment 6 bases; nucleotides outside the gene matches: 5. Per germline, CDR1 MNHEY and CDR2 SVGAGI. Written as DNA, the CDR3 is TGTGCCAGCAGTTATTCAGGGACTAGCGGGAGTGATACGCAGTATTTT. Protein sequence: CASSYSGTSGSDTQYF.

This clone has a handful of counts. The chain couples TRBV25-1 to TRBJ2-5; TRBD2 matches at 7 bases. J gave up 5 bases and V 3 bases, and 9 bases lay outside the gene matches. CDR1 is MGHDK and CDR2 is SYGVNS in the germline V gene. The CDR3 is 15 amino acids. The CDR3 loop is CASSEWRGSGETQYF. DNA of the CDR3: TGTGCCAGCAGTGAGTGGCGCGGGAGCGGGGAGACCCAGTACTTC.

This clone was counted a few times. The chain recombines TRBV27 with TRBJ2-3, with 10 nucleotides matching TRBD2. The germline gives CDR1 MNHEY, CDR2 SMNVEV (reference sequence). The trim removed 5 bases at V and 2 bases at J, leaving 7 bases unmatched. The CDR3 has 16 amino acids. The CDR3 region has the DNA TGTGCCAGCAGTCCATGGACTAGCGGAAACACAGATACGCAGTATTTT. It translates to CASSPWTSGNTDTQYF.

This clone was recorded a few times. J is TRBJ1-1 and V is TRBV11-2; D not resolved. CDR1 is SGHAT, CDR2 FQNNGV, per germline. Trimming stripped 2 bases from V and 5 bases from J, with 9 bases between. The CDR3 runs to 13 residues. The CDR3 protein is CASSLLTGTEAFF. DNA of the CDR3: TGTGCCAGCAGCTTATTGACTGGGACTGAAGCTTTCTTT.

This clone was seen a few times. J is TRBJ1-5 and V is TRBV30; D is perhaps TRBD1 (6 bases). Germline V gives CDR1 GTSNPN, CDR2 SVGIG (reference sequence). Trimming removed 0 bases at V and 5 bases at J, with 17 bases between. This CDR3 is built from 16 residues. The CDR3 sequence: CAWSVGAGRVHQPQHF. In DNA form, the CDR3 reads TGTGCCTGGAGTGTGGGGGCAGGGCGGGTTCATCAGCCCCAGCATTTT.

This clone was seen only once. V usage is TRBV6-5 and J usage is TRBJ2-7; tentatively, D is TRBD1 (6 bases). CDR1 is MNHEY, CDR2 SVGAGI, per germline. The CDR3 is 15 residues long. V was clipped by 0 bases and J by 3 bases, with 12 bases between them. This chain's CDR3 is CASSYSGHLFYEQYF. CDR3 nucleotides: TGTGCCAGCAGTTACTCGGGACACCTCTTCTACGAGCAGTACTTC.

This clone was seen a few times. The V gene is TRBV29-1, the J gene TRBJ2-1; TRBD2 matches at 8 bases. The CDR3 sequence is 15 residues long. The V gene end was trimmed by 7 bases and the J gene end by 10 bases; junction bases not matched to a gene: 18. The germline gives CDR1 SQVTM, CDR2 ANQGSEA. The CDR3: CSGGLAAGGQREQFF. Here the CDR3 DNA reads TGCAGCGGAGGGCTGGCGGCGGGAGGACAACGAGAGCAGTTCTTC.

This chain connects TRBV5-1 to TRBJ2-3; 15 nucleotides align to TRBD2. There are 20 residues in the CDR3. Germline V lookup: CDR1 SGHRS, CDR2 YFSETQ. Trimming at V came to 4 bases and at J to 3 bases, leaving 15 bases not matched to a gene. CDR3: CASSPGTSGRMGSGTDTQYF. In nucleotides, the CDR3 is TGCGCCAGCAGCCCAGGGACTAGCGGGAGGATGGGCTCGGGGACAGATACGCAGTATTTT.